The 14 T cell receptor beta chains below were found in one sample sequenced in a study of blood T cell repertoires in COVID-19. The data were produced by immunoSEQ multiplex PCR, yet TCRdb's version contains in-frame clones alone and is incomplete. The data show some 26,000 clones, with 87% seen just once and roughly 8.3% held by the top ten. The sequenced sample consisted of peripheral blood. These TCRs come from a human donor with active COVID-19. The donor label of this sample is uncertain.

The genes are TRBV3-1 (or the pseudogene TRBV3-2) and TRBJ2-1, with 9 bases lining up with TRBD2. The CDR3 runs to 14 residues. V shed 2 bases and J 9 bases; nucleotides not matched to a gene: 5. Per the germline V gene, CDR1 is LGHDT and CDR2 is YNNKEL (reference sequence). The CDR3 spells CASSQLAGTGEQFF. The CDR3, as DNA: TGTGCCAGCAGCCAACTAGCGGGAACAGGTGAGCAGTTCTTC.

The chain joins TRBV2 to TRBJ2-7; TRBD1 agrees at 10 bases. V lost 1 base and J lost 4; bases outside the gene matches: 13. This CDR3 region has 18 residues. CDR1 SNHLY and CDR2 FYNNEI come from the germline V gene. The CDR3 protein is CASSEGTGGPTRLYEQYF. DNA of the CDR3: TGTGCCAGCAGTGAAGGGACAGGGGGTCCCACGCGCCTATACGAGCAGTACTTC.

The chain recombines TRBV23-1 with TRBJ1-5, with TRBD1 identical over 11 bases. TRBV23-1 is designated an ORF whose function remains uncertain. There are 15 residues in the CDR3. Trimming cost V 3 bases and J 7 bases; bases outside gene matches: 5. The chain's CDR3 is CASSQGTGGYQPQHF. CDR3 sequence (DNA): TGCGCCAGCAGTCAGGGGACAGGGGGTTACCAGCCCCAGCATTTT.

The rearrangement joins TRBV5-5 to TRBJ1-4; D uncertain. Trimming took off 0 bases at V and 8 bases at J, with 8 bases between the two ends. The CDR3 has 13 amino acids. The germline V gene encodes CDR1 SGHKS and CDR2 YYEKEE (reference sequence). CDR3 nucleotide sequence: TGTGCCAGCAGCTTGGTGCAGGCAGAAAAACTGTTTTTT. Residues: CASSLVQAEKLFF.

The chain is built from TRBV5-1 and TRBJ2-5; 7 nucleotides line up with TRBD2. CDR1 and CDR2 from the germline V gene are SGHRS and YFSETQ. The CDR3 spans 12 residues. The V segment lost 5 bases and the J segment 4 bases; nucleotides outside the gene matches: 2. This CDR3 reads CASSREGETQYF. The CDR3 region has the DNA TGCGCCAGCAGTAGGGAGGGAGAGACCCAGTACTTC.

The chain has TRBV4-3 and TRBJ1-1, with TRBD1 as a possible D gene (5 bases). This CDR3 spans 15 amino acids. Germline CDR1 is LGHNA and CDR2 is YSLEER. V lost 3 bases and J 3 bases, leaving 14 bases between the germline ends. The CDR3 coding sequence is TGCGCCAGCAGCCAGACATGGGGGGTGTACACTGAAGCTTTCTTT. Translating it yields CASSQTWGVYTEAFF.

The V call is TRBV5-1, the J call TRBJ1-4; no clear D gene. The CDR3 is 15 residues long. Trimming shortened V by 3 bases and J by 3 bases, and 12 bases separated the two germline ends. Germline values: CDR1 SGHRS, CDR2 YFSETQ. The CDR3 DNA reads as TGCGCCAGCAGCTGGGGAGATGCACCTAATGAAAAACTGTTTTTT. The encoded protein is CASSWGDAPNEKLFF.

This clone was recorded only once. The chain employs TRBV7-3 and TRBJ2-3; 10 nucleotides agree with TRBD2. Germline-derived CDR1 and CDR2 are SGHTA and FQGTGA. J lost 3 bases, V lost 5 bases, and 5 bases had no gene match. This CDR3 is 15 amino acids long. DNA of the CDR3: TGTGCCAGCAGCCGGGGGACTAGCGCAACAGATACGCAGTATTTT. This sequence encodes CASSRGTSATDTQYF.

In DNA, the CDR3 is TGTGCCAGCAGGCGGGACAGGGGGCTTGTGGCCAAAAACATTCAGTACTTC. As protein: CASRRDRGLVAKNIQYF. The chain uses TRBV28 and TRBJ2-4; 12 nucleotides agree with TRBD1. This CDR3 comprises 17 residues. CDR1 is MDHEN and CDR2 is SYDVKM in the germline V gene. J lost 1 base, V lost 6 bases, and 7 bases had no gene match.

Remarks on this clone: Relative to the germline gene, one junction end is altered; a read error may explain this. CDR3 in amino acids: CASSPGLPTSYNEQFF. CDR3 coding DNA: TGTGCTAGCAGCCCGGGACTACCTACCTCCTACAATGAGCAGTTCTTC. The V and J genes are TRBV7-7 and TRBJ2-1, with 7 bases fitting TRBD2. CDR1 is SSHAT, CDR2 FNYEAQ, per germline (reference sequence). The CDR3 extends over 16 amino acids.

The rearrangement uses TRBV5-5 and TRBJ2-1, with D possibly being TRBD1 (6 bases). The CDR3 has 14 amino acids. Trimming removed 0 bases from V and 10 bases from J, with 14 bases in between. The germline V gene encodes CDR1 SGHKS and CDR2 YYEKEE (reference sequence). CDR3 amino acids: CASSLAYRVGEQFF. CDR3 bases: TGTGCCAGCAGCTTGGCTTACAGGGTGGGGGAGCAGTTCTTC.

The rearrangement links TRBV10-2 to TRBJ2-2; TRBD1 agrees at 7 bases. Trimming took 7 bases from V and 0 from J; bases not matched to a gene: 2. The length of the CDR3 is 14 residues. In germline, CDR1 is WSHSY, CDR2 SAAADI. The CDR3 loop is CASKGQTNTGELFF. The CDR3 coding sequence is TGCGCCAGCAAGGGACAGACGAACACCGGGGAGCTGTTTTTT.

The rearrangement joins TRBV2 to TRBJ1-2; D gene unclear. Germline V gene data show CDR1 as SNHLY and CDR2 as FYNNEI. Trimming left V 6 bases short and J 4 bases short, with 12 bases between. This CDR3 is built from 13 residues. This chain's CDR3 is CASSSTSSYGYTF. Here the CDR3 DNA reads TGTGCCAGCAGCTCCACTTCCTCCTATGGCTACACCTTC.

The CDR3 reads CASSRLADPTRKNEQYF. In DNA form, the CDR3 reads TGTGCCAGTAGTCGACTAGCGGACCCAACGCGTAAGAACGAGCAGTACTTC. The rearrangement uses TRBV19 and TRBJ2-7, with 9 nucleotides matching TRBD2. There are 17 residues in the CDR3. Trimming cost V 5 bases and J 5 bases; bases outside gene matches: 16. CDR1 and CDR2 (germline): LNHDA, SQIVND (reference sequence).